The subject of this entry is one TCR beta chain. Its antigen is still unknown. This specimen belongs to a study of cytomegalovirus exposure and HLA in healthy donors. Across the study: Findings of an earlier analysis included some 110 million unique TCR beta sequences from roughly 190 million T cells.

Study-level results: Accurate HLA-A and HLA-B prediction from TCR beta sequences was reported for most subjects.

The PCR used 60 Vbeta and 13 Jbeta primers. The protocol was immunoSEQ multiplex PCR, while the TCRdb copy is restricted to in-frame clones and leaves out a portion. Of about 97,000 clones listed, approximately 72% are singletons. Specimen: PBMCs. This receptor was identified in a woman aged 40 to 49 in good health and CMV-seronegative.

CDR3 region: CAAGGDNSPLHF. The CDR3 DNA is TGTGCGGCAGGGGGAGATAATTCACCCCTCCACTTT. The chain recombines TRBV7-8 with TRBJ1-6, with TRBD1 matching over 7 bases. CDR1 and CDR2 from the germline V gene are SGHVS and FQNEAQ. The CDR3 loop spans 12 amino acids.